The 12 T cell receptor beta chains given below trace back to one sample, sequenced in a study of identical twins. MiXCR, applied by TCRdb to the 5' RACE reads, yields one record per CDR3 protein. Among 540,000 or so distinct CDR3 sequences listed, about a fifth were seen once. These data are also associated with another study on yellow fever vaccine responses in identical twins.

Sequencing was performed on CD4+ T cells sorted from blood. The receptor source for this set is a woman aged 18-35 years in good health.

This clonotype showed up many times. This rearrangement joins TRBV5-1 to TRBJ1-6, with TRBD1 matching 8 bases. There are 14 residues in the CDR3. CDR1 is SGHRS, CDR2 YFSETQ, per germline. Unmatched junction bases numbered 2, after V lost 4 bases and J lost 5 bases. The CDR3 is CASSPGQDNSPLHF. The CDR3 DNA reads TGCGCCAGCAGCCCGGGACAGGATAATTCACCCCTCCACTTT.

This clonotype has a count of ten or more. V usage is TRBV20-1 and J usage is TRBJ1-1; weak D call: TRBD1 (6 bases). The CDR3 has 13 amino acids. V lost 0 bases, J lost 4 bases, and 9 bases lay in between. CDR1 is DFQATT, CDR2 SNEGSKA, per germline (reference sequence). CDR3: CSAREGGVTEAFF. The CDR3, as DNA: TGCAGTGCTAGAGAAGGGGGGGTCACTGAAGCTTTCTTT.

In its sample, this clonotype was seen a few times. The V and J genes are TRBV15 and TRBJ2-1; the match to TRBD2 covers 11 bases. Germline assignment: CDR1 LNHNV and CDR2 YYDKDF (reference sequence). V lost 3 bases, J lost 2 bases, and 6 bases stayed unmatched. This CDR3 region has 17 residues. The DNA for the CDR3 is TGTGCCACCAGCAGGGACCTAGCGGGAGGCCCCTACAATGAGCAGTTCTTC. Its translation: CATSRDLAGGPYNEQFF. Combining the CDR3 with reference TRBV15 and TRBJ2-1 gives the whole variable domain DAMVIQNPRYQVTQFGKPVTLSCSQTLNHNVMYWYQQKSSQAPKLLFHYYDKDFNNEADTPDNFQSRRPNTSFCFLDIRSPGLGDTAMYLCATSRDLAGGPYNEQFFGPGTRLTVL.

The chain joins TRBV5-4 to TRBJ2-2; the D is unclear. Trimming stripped 4 bases from V and 6 bases from J, with 13 bases between. Per the germline V gene, CDR1 is SGHNT and CDR2 is YYREEE (reference sequence). The CDR3 is made up of 14 amino acids. CDR3 sequence reads: CASSTDAGAGELFF. CDR3 bases: TGTGCCAGCAGCACTGACGCTGGCGCCGGGGAGCTGTTTTTT.

This clonotype was observed a handful of times. V and J are TRBV11-2 and TRBJ2-7, with D possibly TRBD1 on 5 matching bases. CDR1 is SGHAT, CDR2 FQNNGV, per germline. The V gene lost 4 bases and the J gene lost 7 bases, with 17 bases spanning the gap. This CDR3 comprises 14 residues. CDR3 in DNA: TGTGCCAGCAGCTCGAGACAGTTCTTAAGTGAGCAGTACGTC. Its translation is CASSSRQFLSEQYV.

This chain uses TRBV6-1 with TRBJ1-5, with D possibly TRBD1 on 5 matching bases. The length of the CDR3 is 15 residues. In germline, CDR1 is MNHNS, CDR2 SASEGT. Trimming removed 0 bases at V and 6 bases at J, with 12 bases between. In nucleotides, the CDR3 is TGTGCCAGCAGTGAAGCGCTAGGGGTAGGTCAGCCCCAGCATTTT. It is translated as CASSEALGVGQPQHF.

This clonotype is a singleton in its sample. The chain has TRBV18 and TRBJ2-3, with TRBD2 as a possible D gene (5 bases). The CDR3 is made up of 14 amino acids. With 4 bases removed from V and 2 bases from J, the gap between germline ends came to 10 bases. The germline V gene encodes CDR1 KGHSH and CDR2 LQKENI. The CDR3 reads CASSRPGNTDTQYF. The CDR3 bases are TGTGCCAGCTCACGACCGGGGAACACAGATACGCAGTATTTT.

The table lists this clonotype with a few counts. J is TRBJ2-2 and V is TRBV10-3; no clear D. This CDR3 region has 14 residues. The germline V gene encodes CDR1 ENHRY and CDR2 SYGVKD. With 5 bases removed from V and 2 bases from J, the gap between germline ends came to 9 bases. The chain's CDR3 is CAISRDGNTGELFF. The CDR3 DNA follows: TGTGCCATCAGTCGAGATGGTAACACCGGGGAGCTGTTTTTT.

The chain uses TRBV4-1 and TRBJ2-2, with no clear D. Germline lookup yields CDR1 MGHRA and CDR2 YSYEKL. Trimming took off 0 bases at V and 0 bases at J, with 17 bases between the two ends. CDR3 length: 19 residues. CDR3 coding DNA: TGCGCCAGCAGCCAAGATTTTAGGGTGGTAGTCGCGAACACCGGGGAGCTGTTTTTT. This sequence encodes CASSQDFRVVVANTGELFF.

This clonotype came up a few times. J is TRBJ2-1 and V is TRBV5-1; D unresolved. V dropped 4 bases and J dropped 1 base, with 24 bases sitting between them. This CDR3 spans 19 amino acids. CDR1 is SGHRS and CDR2 is YFSETQ in the germline V gene. The CDR3 DNA follows: TGCGCCAGCAGCGACCCGGGCGATTCCTACATCCTTTCCTACAATGAGCAGTTCTTC. Protein sequence: CASSDPGDSYILSYNEQFF.

This clonotype was detected a few times. Here the CDR3 reads CSASGAQETQYF. As DNA, the CDR3 is TGCAGTGCCAGTGGGGCCCAAGAGACCCAGTACTTC. This sequence joins TRBV20-1 and TRBJ2-5; the D gene is possibly TRBD1 (5 bases). The V and J ends lost 6 bases and 1 base respectively, with 9 bases between them. Per germline, CDR1 DFQATT and CDR2 SNEGSKA (reference sequence). The CDR3 runs to 12 residues.

Note on this clonotype: One junction end does not reproduce the germline sequence, and a read error may be involved. The rearrangement links TRBV7-8 to TRBJ2-4; TRBD1 matches at 7 bases. Germline V gives CDR1 SGHVS, CDR2 FQNEAQ. The CDR3 spans 18 residues. The CDR3 here is CASSVAGTDDLAKNIQYF. In nucleotides, the CDR3 is TGTGCCAGCAGCGTAGCCGGGACAGATGACCTAGCCAAAAACATTCAGTACTTC.